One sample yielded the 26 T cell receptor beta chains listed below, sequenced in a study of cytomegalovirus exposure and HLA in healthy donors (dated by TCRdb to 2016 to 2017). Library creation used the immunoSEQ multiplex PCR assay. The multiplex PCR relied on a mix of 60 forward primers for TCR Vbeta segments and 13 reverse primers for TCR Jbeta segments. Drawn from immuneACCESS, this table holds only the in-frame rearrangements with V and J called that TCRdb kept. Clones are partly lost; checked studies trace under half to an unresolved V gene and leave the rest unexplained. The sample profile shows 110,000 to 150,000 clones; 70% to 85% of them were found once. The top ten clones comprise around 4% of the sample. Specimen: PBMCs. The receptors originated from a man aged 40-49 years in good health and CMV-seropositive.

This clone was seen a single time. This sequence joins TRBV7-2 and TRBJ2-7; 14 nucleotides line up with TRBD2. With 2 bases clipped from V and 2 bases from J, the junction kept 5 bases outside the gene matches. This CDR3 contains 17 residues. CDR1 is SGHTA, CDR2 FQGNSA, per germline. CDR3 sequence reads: CASSLSGTSGGAYEQYF. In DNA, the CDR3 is TGTGCCAGCAGCTTATCTGGGACTAGCGGGGGTGCCTACGAGCAGTACTTC.

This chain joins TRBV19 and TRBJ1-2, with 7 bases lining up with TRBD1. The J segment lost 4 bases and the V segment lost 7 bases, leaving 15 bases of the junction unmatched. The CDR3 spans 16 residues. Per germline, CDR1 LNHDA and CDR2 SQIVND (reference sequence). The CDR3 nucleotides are TGTGCCAGTACAGGCGGACACAGGGGACCGATCTATGGCTACACCTTC. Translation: CASTGGHRGPIYGYTF.

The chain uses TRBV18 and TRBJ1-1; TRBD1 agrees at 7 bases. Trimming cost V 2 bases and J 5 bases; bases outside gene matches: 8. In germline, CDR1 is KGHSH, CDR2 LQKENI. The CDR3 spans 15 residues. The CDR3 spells CASSPTGTVGTEAFF. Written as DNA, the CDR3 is TGTGCCAGCTCACCAACTGGGACAGTAGGGACTGAAGCTTTCTTT.

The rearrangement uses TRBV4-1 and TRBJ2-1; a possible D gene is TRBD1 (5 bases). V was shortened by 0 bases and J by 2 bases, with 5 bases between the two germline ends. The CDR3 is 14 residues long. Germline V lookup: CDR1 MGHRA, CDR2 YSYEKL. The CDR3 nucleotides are TGCGCCAGCAGCCAAGACAGGGCCTACAATGAGCAGTTCTTC. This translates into CASSQDRAYNEQFF.

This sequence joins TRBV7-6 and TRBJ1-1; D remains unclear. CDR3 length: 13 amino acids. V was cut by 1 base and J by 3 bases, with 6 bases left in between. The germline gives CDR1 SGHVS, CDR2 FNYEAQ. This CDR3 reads CASSLVQYTEAFF. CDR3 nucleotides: TGTGCCAGCAGCTTAGTTCAGTACACTGAAGCTTTCTTT.

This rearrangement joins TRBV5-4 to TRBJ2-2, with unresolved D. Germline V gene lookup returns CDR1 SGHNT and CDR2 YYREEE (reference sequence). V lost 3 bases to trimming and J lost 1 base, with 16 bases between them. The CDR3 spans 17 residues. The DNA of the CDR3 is TGTGCCAGCAGCTCAATGTCCTCGCAGATGAACACCGGGGAGCTGTTTTTT. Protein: CASSSMSSQMNTGELFF.

CDR3 region: CASSLAGGAANEQFF. The CDR3 coding sequence is TGTGCCAGCAGTCTAGCCGGGGGGGCGGCCAATGAGCAGTTCTTC. This chain connects TRBV9 to TRBJ2-1; TRBD2 matches at 8 bases. With 5 bases clipped from V and 6 bases from J, the junction kept 10 bases outside the gene matches. CDR3 length equals 15 residues. The germline CDR1 and CDR2 sequences are SGDLS and YYNGEE.

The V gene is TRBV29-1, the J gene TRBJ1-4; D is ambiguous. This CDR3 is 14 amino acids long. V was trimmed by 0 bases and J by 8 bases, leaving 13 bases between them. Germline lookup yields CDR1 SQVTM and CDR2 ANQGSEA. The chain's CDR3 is CSVEDPLGSEKLFF. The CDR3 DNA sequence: TGCAGCGTTGAAGACCCTCTAGGAAGCGAAAAACTGTTTTTT.

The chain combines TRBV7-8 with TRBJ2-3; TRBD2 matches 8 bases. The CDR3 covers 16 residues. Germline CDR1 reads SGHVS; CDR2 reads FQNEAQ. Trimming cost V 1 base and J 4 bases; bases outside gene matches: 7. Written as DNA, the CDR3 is TGTGCCAGCAGCTTAGGCCGAGCGGGGGAGGCAGATACGCAGTATTTT. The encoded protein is CASSLGRAGEADTQYF.

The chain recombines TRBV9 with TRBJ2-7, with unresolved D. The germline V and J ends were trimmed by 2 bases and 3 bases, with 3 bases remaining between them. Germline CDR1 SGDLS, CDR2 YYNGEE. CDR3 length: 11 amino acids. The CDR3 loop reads CASSVGYEQYF. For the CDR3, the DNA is TGTGCCAGCAGCGTCGGCTACGAGCAGTACTTC. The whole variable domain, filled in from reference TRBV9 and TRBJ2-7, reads DSGVTQTPKHLITATGQRVTLRCSPRSGDLSVYWYQQSLDQGLQFLIQYYNGEERAKGNILERFSAQQFPDLHSELNLSSLELGDSALYFCASSVGYEQYFGPGTRLTVT.

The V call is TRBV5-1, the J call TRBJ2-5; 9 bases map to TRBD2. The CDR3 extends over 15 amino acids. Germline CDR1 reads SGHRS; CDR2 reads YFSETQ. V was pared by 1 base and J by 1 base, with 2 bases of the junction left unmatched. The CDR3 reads CASSLTSGLQETQYF. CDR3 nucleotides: TGCGCCAGCAGCTTGACTAGCGGGCTCCAAGAGACCCAGTACTTC.

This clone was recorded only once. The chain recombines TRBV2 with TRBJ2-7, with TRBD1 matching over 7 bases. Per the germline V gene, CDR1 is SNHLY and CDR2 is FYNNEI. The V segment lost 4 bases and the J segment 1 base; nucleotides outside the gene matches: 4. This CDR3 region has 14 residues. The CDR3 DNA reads TGTGCCAGCAGTGTGAGACAGGGTTCCTACGAGCAGTACTTC. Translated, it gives CASSVRQGSYEQYF. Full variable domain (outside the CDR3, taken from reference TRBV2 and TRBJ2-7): EPEVTQTPSHQVTQMGQEVILRCVPISNHLYFYWYRQILGQKVEFLVSFYNNEISEKSEIFDDQFSVERPDGSNFTLKIRSTKLEDSAMYFCASSVRQGSYEQYFGPGTRLTVT.

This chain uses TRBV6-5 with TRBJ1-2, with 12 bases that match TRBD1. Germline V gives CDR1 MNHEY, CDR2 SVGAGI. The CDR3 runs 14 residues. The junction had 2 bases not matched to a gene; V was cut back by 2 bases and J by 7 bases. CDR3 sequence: CASSYRGQGAGYTF. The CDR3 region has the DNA TGTGCCAGCAGTTACAGGGGACAGGGGGCTGGCTACACCTTC.

The CDR3 DNA follows: TGTGCCTCCTCGCGGGGGGACGCGAAGACCCAGTACTTC. Translated, it gives CASSRGDAKTQYF. The rearrangement links TRBV6-1 to TRBJ2-5; 8 positions match TRBD2. V trimming: 11 bases; J trimming: 6 bases; junction bases outside the gene matches: 11. The CDR3 is made up of 13 amino acids. The germline V gene encodes CDR1 MNHNS and CDR2 SASEGT.

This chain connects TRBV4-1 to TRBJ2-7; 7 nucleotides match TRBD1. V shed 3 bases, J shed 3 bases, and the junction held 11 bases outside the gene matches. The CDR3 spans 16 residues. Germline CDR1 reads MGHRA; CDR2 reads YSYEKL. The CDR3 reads CASSQDRDSGVYEQYF. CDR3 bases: TGCGCCAGCAGCCAGGACCGGGACAGTGGTGTCTACGAGCAGTACTTC.

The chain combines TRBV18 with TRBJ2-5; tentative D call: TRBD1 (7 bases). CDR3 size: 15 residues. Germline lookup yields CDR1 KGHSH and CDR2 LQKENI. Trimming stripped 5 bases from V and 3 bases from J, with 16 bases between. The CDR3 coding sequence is TGTGCCAGCTCAGAACGCGGGACAGCTAAAGAGACCCAGTACTTC. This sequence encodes CASSERGTAKETQYF.

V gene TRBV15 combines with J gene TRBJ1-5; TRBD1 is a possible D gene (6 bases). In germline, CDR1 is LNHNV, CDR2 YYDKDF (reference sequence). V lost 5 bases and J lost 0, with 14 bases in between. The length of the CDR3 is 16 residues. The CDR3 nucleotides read TGTGCCACCAGCGGGGGCTCGGCTTATAGCAATCAGCCCCAGCATTTT. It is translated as CATSGGSAYSNQPQHF. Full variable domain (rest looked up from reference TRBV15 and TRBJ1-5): DAMVIQNPRYQVTQFGKPVTLSCSQTLNHNVMYWYQQKSSQAPKLLFHYYDKDFNNEADTPDNFQSRRPNTSFCFLDIRSPGLGDTAMYLCATSGGSAYSNQPQHFGDGTRLSIL.

In DNA, the CDR3 is TGTGCCATCAAAGGGGGGGGTATCGGGAATGAGCAGTTCTTC. Protein sequence: CAIKGGGIGNEQFF. The chain is built from TRBV27 and TRBJ2-1; D might be TRBD2 (7 bases). This CDR3 contains 14 residues. V was trimmed by 10 bases and J by 7 bases, leaving 20 bases between them. Germline loops: CDR1 MNHEY, CDR2 SMNVEV (reference sequence).

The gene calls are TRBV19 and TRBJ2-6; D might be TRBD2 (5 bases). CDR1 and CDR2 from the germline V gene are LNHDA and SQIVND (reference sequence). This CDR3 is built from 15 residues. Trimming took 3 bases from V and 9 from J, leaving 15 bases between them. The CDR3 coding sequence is TGTGCCAGTAGTATTTCGCCTTATGCGGGCAACGTCCTGACTTTC. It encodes CASSISPYAGNVLTF. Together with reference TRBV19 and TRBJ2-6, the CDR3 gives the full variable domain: DGGITQSPKYLFRKEGQNVTLSCEQNLNHDAMYWYRQDPGQGLRLIYYSQIVNDFQKGDIAEGYSVSREKKESFPLTVTSAQKNPTAFYLCASSISPYAGNVLTFGAGSRLTVL.

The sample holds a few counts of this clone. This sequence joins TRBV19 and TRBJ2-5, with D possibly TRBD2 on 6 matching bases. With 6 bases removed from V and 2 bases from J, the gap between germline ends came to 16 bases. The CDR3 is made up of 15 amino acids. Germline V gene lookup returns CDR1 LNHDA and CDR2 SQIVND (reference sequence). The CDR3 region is CASSPRTAGQETQYF. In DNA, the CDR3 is TGTGCCAGTAGCCCCCGCACAGCGGGTCAAGAGACCCAGTACTTC.

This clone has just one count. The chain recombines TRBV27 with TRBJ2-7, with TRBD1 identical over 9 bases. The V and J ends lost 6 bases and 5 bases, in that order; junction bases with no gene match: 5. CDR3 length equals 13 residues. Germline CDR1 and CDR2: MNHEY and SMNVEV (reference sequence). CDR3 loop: CASRTGTGHEQYF. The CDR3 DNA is TGTGCCAGCAGGACCGGGACAGGGCACGAGCAGTACTTC.

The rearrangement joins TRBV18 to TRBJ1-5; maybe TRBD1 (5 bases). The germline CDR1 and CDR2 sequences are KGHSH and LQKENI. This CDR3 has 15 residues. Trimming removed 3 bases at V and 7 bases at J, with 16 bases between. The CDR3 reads CASSPQERRGQPQHF. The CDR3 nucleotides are TGTGCCAGCTCACCCCAAGAACGGCGGGGGCAGCCCCAGCATTTT.

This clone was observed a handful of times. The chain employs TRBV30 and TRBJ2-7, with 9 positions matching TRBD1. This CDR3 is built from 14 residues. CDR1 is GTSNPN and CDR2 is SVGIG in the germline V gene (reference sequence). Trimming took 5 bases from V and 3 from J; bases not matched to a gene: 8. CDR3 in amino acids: CAWGAGTGFYEQYF. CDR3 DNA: TGTGCCTGGGGTGCAGGGACAGGGTTCTACGAGCAGTACTTC.

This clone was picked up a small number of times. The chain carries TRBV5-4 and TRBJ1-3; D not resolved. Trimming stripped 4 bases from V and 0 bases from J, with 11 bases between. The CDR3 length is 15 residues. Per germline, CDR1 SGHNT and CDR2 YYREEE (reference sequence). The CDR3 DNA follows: TGTGCCAGCAGCAAACCAGGCAACTCTGGAAACACCATATATTTT. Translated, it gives CASSKPGNSGNTIYF.

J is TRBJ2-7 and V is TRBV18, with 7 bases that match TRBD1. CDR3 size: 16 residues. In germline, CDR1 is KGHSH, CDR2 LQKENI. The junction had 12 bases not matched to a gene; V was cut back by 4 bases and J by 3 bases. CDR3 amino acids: CASSQGALQLGYEQYF. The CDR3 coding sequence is TGTGCCAGCTCACAGGGGGCGCTTCAGCTTGGCTACGAGCAGTACTTC. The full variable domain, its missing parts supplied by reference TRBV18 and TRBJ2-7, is NAGVMQNPRHLVRRRGQEARLRCSPMKGHSHVYWYRQLPEEGLKFMVYLQKENIIDESGMPKERFSAEFPKEGPSILRIQQVVRGDSAAYFCASSQGALQLGYEQYFGPGTRLTVT.

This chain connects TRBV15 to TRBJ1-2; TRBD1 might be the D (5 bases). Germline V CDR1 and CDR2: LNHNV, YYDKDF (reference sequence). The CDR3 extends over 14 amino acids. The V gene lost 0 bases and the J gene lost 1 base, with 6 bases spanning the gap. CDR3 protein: CATSRERGNYGYTF. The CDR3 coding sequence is TGTGCCACCAGCAGAGAAAGGGGTAACTATGGCTACACCTTC.